The 8 T cell receptor beta chains listed next were all sequenced from one sample in a study of PD-1 blockade in classical Hodgkin lymphoma. Assay: immunoSEQ multiplex PCR; the TCRdb copy retains only in-frame clones and omits some. The sample includes roughly 90,000 clones, 75% to 85% seen only once; the top ten take about 15%. Time point in this sample: cycle 4 day 1 (C4D1), after less than seven weeks of nivolumab. Autologous stem cell transplantation was followed by relapse in every patient, and brentuximab vedotin exposure varied. The sample consisted of peripheral blood mononuclear cells (PBMCs), taken before the fourth cycle of nivolumab. The receptors were sampled from a human donor with classical Hodgkin lymphoma.

This clone was seen only a few times. V usage is TRBV6-1 and J usage is TRBJ2-5, with D unresolved. V lost 6 bases, J lost 4 bases, and 12 bases lay in between. CDR3 size: 13 residues. Germline lookup yields CDR1 MNHNS and CDR2 SASEGT. As DNA, the CDR3 is TGTGCCAGCAGCGCCCTCTTAGGAGAGACCCAGTACTTC. Amino acids: CASSALLGETQYF.

V and J are TRBV29-1 and TRBJ2-2; D gene uncertain. V shed 2 bases and J shed 6 bases, with 4 bases lying between them. The CDR3 loop spans 11 amino acids. CDR1 and CDR2 from the germline V gene are SQVTM and ANQGSEA. CDR3 nucleotides: TGCAGCGTTGAATTGGCCGGGGAGCTGTTTTTT. Translated, it gives CSVELAGELFF.

A word on this clone: Other nucleotide sequences in the sample specify the same CDR3. The J gene is TRBJ1-1, the V gene TRBV5-1; no clear D. The CDR3 spans 13 residues. The V end lost 1 base, the J end lost 2 bases, and 6 bases lay between the germline ends. Germline V gives CDR1 SGHRS, CDR2 YFSETQ. The CDR3 nucleotides are TGCGCCAGCAGCTTGTCAAGAAACACTGAAGCTTTCTTT. This encodes CASSLSRNTEAFF.

V and J are TRBV7-3 and TRBJ2-5; perhaps TRBD2 as D (5 bases). V shed 0 bases and J shed 7 bases, with 9 bases lying between them. Per the germline V gene, CDR1 is SGHTA and CDR2 is FQGTGA. The CDR3 extends over 13 amino acids. The CDR3 spells CASSLTMSGTQYF. CDR3 in DNA: TGTGCCAGCAGCTTAACGATGAGCGGGACCCAGTACTTC.

The chain employs TRBV6-5 and TRBJ2-3; weak D call: TRBD1 (6 bases). Germline V lookup: CDR1 MNHEY, CDR2 SVGAGI. The CDR3 extends over 13 amino acids. Deletions cut 8 bases from V and 5 bases from J, with 14 bases between. The CDR3 nucleotides are TGTGCCAGCCTGGGGGCGCTTGGAGATACGCAGTATTTT. It is translated as CASLGALGDTQYF.

The rearrangement joins TRBV6-1 to TRBJ2-7; D not resolved. V was clipped by 7 bases and J by 0 bases, with 13 bases between them. The germline CDR1 and CDR2 sequences are MNHNS and SASEGT. This CDR3 is built from 14 residues. DNA for the CDR3: TGTGCCAGCATATTCACTTACTCCTCCTACGAGCAGTACTTC. It is translated as CASIFTYSSYEQYF.

The CDR3 nucleotides read TGTGCCAGTAGTAGGGCTAGCGGGCTGAGGACCGGGGAGCTGTTTTTT. It yields the protein CASSRASGLRTGELFF. The chain has TRBV19 and TRBJ2-2; 8 nucleotides align to TRBD2. Germline assignment: CDR1 LNHDA and CDR2 SQIVND (reference sequence). This CDR3 region has 16 residues. After removal of 4 bases from V and 5 bases from J, the junction contained 9 bases not matched to a gene.

The chain couples TRBV19 to TRBJ2-7, with TRBD2 as a possible D gene (6 bases). Deletions cut 6 bases from V and 6 bases from J, with 12 bases between. The length of the CDR3 is 12 residues. Germline CDR1 and CDR2: LNHDA and SQIVND (reference sequence). Written as DNA, the CDR3 is TGTGCCAGTAGCATATTCGGGGGCGAGCAGTACTTC. This sequence encodes CASSIFGGEQYF.